Listed below are T cell receptor beta chains from one sample, sequenced in a study of shared clonotypes between healthy human individuals. Profiling relied on immunoSEQ multiplex PCR, and the TCRdb table lists in-frame clones only, not all of them. In the table there are about 2.1 million clones, 85% to 95% of which are singletons. Specimen: naive CD8+ T cells from PBMCs. All receptors derive from a man younger than 35 in good health. Some clones in this sample may be carry-over from other donors' samples. Each CDR3 is given with its conserved first and last residue. A D gene is named only where the DNA matches it firmly. Clone size is shown for a subset of rows, as once, few, many or a class of expanded clone.

TRBV4-2	-	TRBD2	TRBJ2-7	CASSQEGASGSYEQYF	TGTGCCAGCAGCCAAGAAGGCGCTAGCGGGAGCTACGAGCAGTACTTC
TRBV6-6	-	TRBD1	TRBJ2-7	CASSYGTGGSEQYF	TGTGCCAGCAGTTACGGAACAGGGGGCTCCGAGCAGTACTTC
TRBV27	-	-	TRBJ1-1	CASKAGTDPYTEAFF	TGTGCCAGCAAAGCCGGGACGGACCCTTACACTGAAGCTTTCTTT
TRBV2	-	TRBD1	TRBJ2-7	CASSMTGNSYEQYF	TGTGCCAGCAGTATGACAGGGAACTCCTACGAGCAGTACTTC
TRBV18	-	TRBD2	TRBJ2-5	CASSRGAGDVLEETQYF	TGTGCCAGCTCGCGCGGGGCGGGAGATGTGTTGGAGGAGACCCAGTACTTC
TRBV28	-	-	TRBJ2-1	CASSLWTGRNDNEQFF	TGTGCCAGCAGTTTATGGACAGGCCGGAACGACAATGAGCAGTTCTTC
TRBV5-1	-	TRBD2	TRBJ2-5	CASSLTLAGALQETQYF	TGCGCCAGCAGCCTTACGCTAGCGGGAGCCCTTCAAGAGACCCAGTACTTC
TRBV11-2	once	TRBD2	TRBJ2-7	CASSLVPSGYEQYF	TGTGCCAGCAGCTTAGTTCCTAGCGGATACGAGCAGTACTTC
TRBV27	-	-	TRBJ2-1	CASSFGSGTSYNEQFF	TGTGCCAGCAGTTTCGGGTCGGGGACTTCCTACAATGAGCAGTTCTTC
TRBV7-9	-	-	TRBJ1-1	CASTPPGQGRTANTEAFF	TGTGCCAGCACCCCCCCCGGGCAGGGGAGGACCGCGAACACTGAAGCTTTCTTT
TRBV4-1	-	-	TRBJ2-7	CASSRGRDSSYEQYF	TGCGCCAGCAGCCGGGGGCGGGATAGCTCCTACGAGCAGTACTTC
TRBV2	once	-	TRBJ2-1	CASSEIVRGTYNEQFF	TGTGCCAGCAGTGAAATAGTGAGGGGCACCTACAATGAGCAGTTCTTC
TRBV7-9	-	-	TRBJ2-7	CASSFGPESGYEQYF	TGTGCCAGCAGCTTTGGACCGGAATCGGGCTACGAGCAGTACTTC
TRBV7-9	once	-	TRBJ1-5	CASSSGGQPQHF	TGTGCCAGCAGCTCTGGGGGGCAGCCCCAGCATTTT
TRBV19	-	-	TRBJ1-2	CASIRGRGYNYGYTF	TGTGCCAGTATACGGGGCCGTGGGTATAACTATGGCTACACCTTC
TRBV13	-	TRBD1	TRBJ1-2	CASSSGTGHGYTF	TGTGCCAGCAGCTCAGGGACAGGTCACGGCTACACCTTC
TRBV6-5	-	TRBD1	TRBJ2-7	CASSYSLGQGSDEQYF	TGTGCCAGCAGTTACTCCTTGGGACAGGGTTCGGACGAGCAGTACTTC
TRBV29-1	-	-	TRBJ2-3	CSVARVRTALTDTQYF	TGCAGCGTTGCTAGGGTTAGGACAGCATTAACAGATACGCAGTATTTT
TRBV21-1	-	-	TRBJ1-2	CASSKGVGGWGYTF	TGTGCCAGCAGCAAAGGAGTAGGGGGCTGGGGCTACACCTTC
TRBV27	-	-	TRBJ2-1	CASSSGSSSYNEQFF	TGTGCCAGCAGCTCAGGGAGCAGCTCCTACAATGAGCAGTTCTTC
TRBV5-1	-	TRBD1	TRBJ1-1	CASSLALRPGGNTEAFF	TGCGCCAGCAGCTTGGCCCTTCGCCCAGGGGGGAACACTGAAGCTTTCTTT
TRBV27	-	-	TRBJ2-2	CASSLQDSLNSENTGELFF	TGTGCCAGCAGTTTACAAGACAGCCTAAATTCGGAGAACACCGGGGAGCTGTTTTTT
TRBV2	-	-	TRBJ1-5	CASNRGWNQPQHF	TGTGCCAGCAACCGGGGTTGGAATCAGCCCCAGCATTTT
TRBV28	-	-	TRBJ1-5	CASSLISGEARHF	TGTGCCAGCAGTTTAATTTCAGGGGAGGCACGGCATTTT
TRBV7-9	once	-	TRBJ1-1	CASSLDRASEAFF	TGTGCCAGCAGCTTAGACAGGGCAAGTGAAGCTTTCTTT
TRBV11-2	-	TRBD2	TRBJ2-3	CASSPGGTSGQDTQYF	TGTGCCAGCAGCCCGGGGGGGACTAGCGGTCAAGATACGCAGTATTTT
TRBV28	-	-	TRBJ2-7	CASRPFGYEQYF	TGTGCCAGCAGGCCCTTCGGCTACGAGCAGTACTTC
TRBV18	-	-	TRBJ2-1	CASSGPASEYNEQFF	TGTGCCAGCTCAGGTCCCGCTAGCGAGTACAATGAGCAGTTCTTC
TRBV27	-	-	TRBJ1-6	CASSLYGFSNSPLHF	TGTGCCAGCAGTTTATATGGGTTTAGTAATTCACCCCTCCACTTT
TRBV13	-	-	TRBJ1-1	CASSLRRGKTEAFF	TGTGCCAGCAGCCTTCGCAGGGGTAAAACTGAAGCTTTCTTT
TRBV5-1	-	-	TRBJ2-7	CASSPGRGTTYEQYF	TGCGCCAGCAGCCCGGGCCGGGGGACCACCTACGAGCAGTACTTC
TRBV28	-	TRBD1	TRBJ2-5	CASSLYGQVGETQYF	TGTGCCAGCAGTTTATACGGACAGGTCGGGGAGACCCAGTACTTC
TRBV28	-	-	TRBJ2-7	CASSHASAYEQYF	TGTGCCAGCAGCCACGCTTCGGCCTACGAGCAGTACTTC
TRBV29-1	-	TRBD1	TRBJ2-1	CSVPPRGQGAGEQFF	TGCAGCGTCCCCCCGAGGGGACAGGGGGCAGGTGAGCAGTTCTTC
TRBV28	-	-	TRBJ1-2	CASSFYSGKANYGYTF	TGTGCCAGCAGTTTCTACTCAGGGAAAGCTAACTATGGCTACACCTTC
TRBV7-6	-	TRBD2	TRBJ2-7	CASSPGTSFYEQYF	TGTGCCAGCAGCCCCGGGACTAGCTTCTACGAGCAGTACTTC
TRBV10-3	-	-	TRBJ1-5	CAISPVGVGLMGNQPQHF	TGTGCCATCAGCCCCGTTGGGGTAGGCCTTATGGGCAATCAGCCCCAGCATTTT
TRBV29-1	-	TRBD1	TRBJ2-1	CSAPGQGFHNEQFF	TGCAGCGCCCCAGGACAGGGTTTTCACAATGAGCAGTTCTTC
TRBV5-1	-	-	TRBJ1-2	CASSRDINYGYTF	TGCGCCAGCAGCCGGGACATAAACTATGGCTACACCTTC
TRBV27	once	-	TRBJ1-2	CASYGPSKSIPYYGYTF	TGTGCCAGCTACGGTCCTAGTAAGAGCATTCCTTATTATGGCTACACCTTC
TRBV15	-	TRBD2	TRBJ2-2	CATLAPGLAGGGTGELFF	TGTGCCACCCTCGCTCCGGGACTAGCGGGAGGAGGGACCGGGGAGCTGTTTTTT
TRBV4-2	-	-	TRBJ1-5	CASSQDPRANQPQHF	TGTGCCAGCAGCCAAGATCCCAGGGCCAATCAGCCCCAGCATTTT
TRBV4-3	-	-	TRBJ2-2	CASSLRGGGTTGELFF	TGCGCCAGCAGCCTCAGAGGAGGGGGCACCACCGGGGAGCTGTTTTTT
TRBV28	-	TRBD2	TRBJ2-3	CASSTLLAGLTDTQYF	TGTGCCAGCAGTACTCTCCTAGCGGGACTCACAGATACGCAGTATTTT
TRBV5-8	-	TRBD1	TRBJ1-1	CASSSWGQRMNTEAFF	TGTGCCAGCAGCTCGTGGGGACAGCGAATGAACACTGAAGCTTTCTTT
TRBV19	-	TRBD1	TRBJ2-5	CASSKGAGKTQYF	TGTGCCAGTAGTAAGGGGGCCGGAAAGACCCAGTACTTC
TRBV6-5	-	-	TRBJ2-7	CASSYLGGGRMEQYF	TGTGCCAGCAGTTATTTGGGGGGAGGCAGAATGGAGCAGTACTTC
TRBV5-6	once	-	TRBJ1-6	CASSLEVGLIWRPLHF	TGTGCCAGCAGCTTGGAGGTGGGGCTAATATGGAGGCCCCTCCACTTT
TRBV15	-	-	TRBJ2-7	CATSRVGVWPYEQYF	TGTGCCACCAGCAGAGTTGGGGTCTGGCCCTACGAGCAGTACTTC
TRBV11-3	-	TRBD2	TRBJ2-7	CASSPPSGAPYEQYF	TGTGCCAGCAGCCCCCCTAGCGGGGCCCCCTACGAGCAGTACTTC
TRBV7-8	-	-	TRBJ2-6	CASSISGYSGANVLTF	TGTGCCAGCAGTATTAGTGGTTACTCTGGGGCCAACGTCCTGACTTTC
TRBV7-9	few	-	TRBJ1-1	CASSLGQGNTEAFF	TGTGCCAGCAGCTTAGGTCAGGGGAACACTGAAGCTTTCTTT
TRBV19	-	TRBD2	TRBJ2-7	CASSLPPDSGSFIVEQYF	TGTGCCAGTAGCCTCCCTCCTGATAGCGGGAGCTTTATAGTCGAGCAGTACTTC